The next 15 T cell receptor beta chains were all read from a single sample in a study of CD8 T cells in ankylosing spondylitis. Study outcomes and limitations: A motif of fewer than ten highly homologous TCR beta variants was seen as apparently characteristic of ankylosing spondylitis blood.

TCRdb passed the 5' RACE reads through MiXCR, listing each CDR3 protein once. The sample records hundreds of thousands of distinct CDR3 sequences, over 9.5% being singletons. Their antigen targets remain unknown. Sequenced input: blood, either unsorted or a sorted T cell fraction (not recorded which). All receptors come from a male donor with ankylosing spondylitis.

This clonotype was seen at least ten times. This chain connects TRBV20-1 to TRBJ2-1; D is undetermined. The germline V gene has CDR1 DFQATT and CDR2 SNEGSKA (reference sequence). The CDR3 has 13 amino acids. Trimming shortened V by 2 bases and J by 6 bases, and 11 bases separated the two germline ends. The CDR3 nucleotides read TGCAGTGCTAGATTAGTGACTCGCAATGAGCAGTTCTTC. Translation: CSARLVTRNEQFF.

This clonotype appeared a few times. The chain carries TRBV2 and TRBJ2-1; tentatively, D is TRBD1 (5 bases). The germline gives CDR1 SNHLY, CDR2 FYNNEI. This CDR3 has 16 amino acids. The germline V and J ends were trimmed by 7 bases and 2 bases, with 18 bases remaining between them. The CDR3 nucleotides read TGTGCCAGCACCTCTTTTCAGGGAAACCCCTACAATGAGCAGTTCTTC. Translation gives CASTSFQGNPYNEQFF.

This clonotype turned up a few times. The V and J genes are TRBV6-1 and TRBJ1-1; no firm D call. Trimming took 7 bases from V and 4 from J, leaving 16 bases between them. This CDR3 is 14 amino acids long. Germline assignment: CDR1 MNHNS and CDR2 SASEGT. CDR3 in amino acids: CASTDTVRGTEAFF. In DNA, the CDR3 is TGTGCCAGCACCGATACAGTTAGAGGCACTGAAGCTTTCTTT.

The CDR3 reads CASSLERLARNEQFF. The CDR3 coding sequence is TGTGCCAGCAGTTTAGAGCGACTCGCGAGGAATGAGCAGTTCTTC. V gene TRBV12-3 or TRBV12-4 combines with J gene TRBJ2-1; D remains unclear. The CDR3 sequence is 15 residues long. Deletions cut 1 base from V and 7 bases from J, with 14 bases between.

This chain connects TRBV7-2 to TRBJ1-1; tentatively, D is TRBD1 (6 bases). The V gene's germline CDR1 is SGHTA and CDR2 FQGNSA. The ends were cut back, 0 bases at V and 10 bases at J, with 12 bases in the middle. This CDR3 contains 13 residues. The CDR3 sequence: CASSLAPDSAAFF. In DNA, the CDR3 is TGTGCCAGCAGCTTAGCTCCGGACAGTGCAGCTTTCTTT.

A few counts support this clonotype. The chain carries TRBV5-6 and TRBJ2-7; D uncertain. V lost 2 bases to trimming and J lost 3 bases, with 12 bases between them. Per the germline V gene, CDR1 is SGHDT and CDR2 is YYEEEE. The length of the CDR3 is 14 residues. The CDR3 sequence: CASSLVSVNYEQYF. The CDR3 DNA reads TGTGCCAGCAGCTTAGTCAGCGTCAACTACGAGCAGTACTTC.

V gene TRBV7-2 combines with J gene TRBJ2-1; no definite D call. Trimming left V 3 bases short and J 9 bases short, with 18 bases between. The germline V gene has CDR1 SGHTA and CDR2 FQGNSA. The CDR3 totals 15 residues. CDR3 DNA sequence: TGTGCCAGCAGCTTGGAGTCCCTCTGGCGGAGTGAGCAGTTCTTC. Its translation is CASSLESLWRSEQFF. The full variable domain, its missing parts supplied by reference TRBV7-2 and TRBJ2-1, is GAGVSQSPSNKVTEKGKDVELRCDPISGHTALYWYRQSLGQGLEFLIYFQGNSAPDKSGLPSDRFSAERTGGSVSTLTIQRTQQEDSAVYLCASSLESLWRSEQFFGPGTRLTVL.

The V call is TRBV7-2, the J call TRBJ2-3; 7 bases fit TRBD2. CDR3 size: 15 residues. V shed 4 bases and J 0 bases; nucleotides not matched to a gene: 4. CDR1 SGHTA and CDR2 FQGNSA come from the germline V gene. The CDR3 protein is CASSSFSGSTDTQYF. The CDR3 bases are TGTGCCAGCAGCTCATTTAGCGGGAGCACAGATACGCAGTATTTT.

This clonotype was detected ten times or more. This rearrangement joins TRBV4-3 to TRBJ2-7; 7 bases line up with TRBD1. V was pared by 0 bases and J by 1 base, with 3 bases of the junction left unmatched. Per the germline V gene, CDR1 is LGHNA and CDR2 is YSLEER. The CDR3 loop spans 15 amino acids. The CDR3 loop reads CASSQDRGYSYEQYF. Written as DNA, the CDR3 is TGCGCCAGCAGCCAAGACAGGGGGTATTCCTACGAGCAGTACTTC.

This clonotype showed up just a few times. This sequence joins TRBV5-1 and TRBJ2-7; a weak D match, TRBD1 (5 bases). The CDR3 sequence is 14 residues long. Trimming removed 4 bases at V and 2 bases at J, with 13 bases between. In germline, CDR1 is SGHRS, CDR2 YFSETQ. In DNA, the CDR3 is TGCGCCAGCAGCCCACTTTCGACAGCCTACGAGCAGTACTTC. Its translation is CASSPLSTAYEQYF. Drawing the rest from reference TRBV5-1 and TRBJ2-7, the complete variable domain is KAGVTQTPRYLIKTRGQQVTLSCSPISGHRSVSWYQQTPGQGLQFLFEYFSETQRNKGNFPGRFSGRQFSNSRSEMNVSTLELGDSALYLCASSPLSTAYEQYFGPGTRLTVT.

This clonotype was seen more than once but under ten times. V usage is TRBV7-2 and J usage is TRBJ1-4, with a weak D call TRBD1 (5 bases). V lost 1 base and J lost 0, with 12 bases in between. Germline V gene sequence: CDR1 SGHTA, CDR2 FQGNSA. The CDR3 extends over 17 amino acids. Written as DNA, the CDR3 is TGTGCCAGCAGCTTAGGGGTCAGGGCCGCAACTAATGAAAAACTGTTTTTT. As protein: CASSLGVRAATNEKLFF.

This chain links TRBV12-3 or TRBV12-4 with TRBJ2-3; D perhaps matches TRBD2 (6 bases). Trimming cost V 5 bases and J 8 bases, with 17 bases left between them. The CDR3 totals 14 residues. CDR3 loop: CASSLTRVEGTQYF. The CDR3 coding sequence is TGTGCCAGCAGTCTAACCAGGGTGGAGGGTACGCAGTATTTT.

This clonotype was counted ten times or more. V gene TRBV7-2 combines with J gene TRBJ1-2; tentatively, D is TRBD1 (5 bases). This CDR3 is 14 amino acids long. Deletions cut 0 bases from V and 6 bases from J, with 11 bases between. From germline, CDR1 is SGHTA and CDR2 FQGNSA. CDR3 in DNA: TGTGCCAGCAGCTTAGCGGGGGTGACGAATGGCTACACCTTC. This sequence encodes CASSLAGVTNGYTF.

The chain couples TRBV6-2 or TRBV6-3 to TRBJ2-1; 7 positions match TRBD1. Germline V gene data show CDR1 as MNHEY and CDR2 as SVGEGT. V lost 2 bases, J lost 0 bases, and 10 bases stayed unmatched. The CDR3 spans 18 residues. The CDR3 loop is CASSYPRDRRFSYNEQFF. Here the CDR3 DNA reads TGTGCCAGCAGTTACCCTCGGGACAGACGTTTCTCCTACAATGAGCAGTTCTTC.

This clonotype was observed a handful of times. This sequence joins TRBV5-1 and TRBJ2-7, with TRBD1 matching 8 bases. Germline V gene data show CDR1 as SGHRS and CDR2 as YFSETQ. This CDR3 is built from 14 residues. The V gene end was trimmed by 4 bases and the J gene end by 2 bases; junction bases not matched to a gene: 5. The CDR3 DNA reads TGCGCCAGCAGCATCGGACAGGGAACCTACGAGCAGTACTTC. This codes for CASSIGQGTYEQYF. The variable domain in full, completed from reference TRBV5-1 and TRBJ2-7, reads KAGVTQTPRYLIKTRGQQVTLSCSPISGHRSVSWYQQTPGQGLQFLFEYFSETQRNKGNFPGRFSGRQFSNSRSEMNVSTLELGDSALYLCASSIGQGTYEQYFGPGTRLTVT.